A single sample gave rise to the 10 T cell receptor beta chains below, sequenced in a study of T-cell memory formation after mild COVID-19. MiXCR was run by TCRdb on the 5' RACE reads, yielding one entry per CDR3 protein. The table records 110,000 to 150,000 distinct CDR3 sequences, 20% to 25% of them present only once. Material: PBMCs or a T cell subset sorted from them (not recorded which). Source of these receptors: an adult woman who had mild COVID-19 (a few samples of this study predate the infection). Cell type and time point are not known.

This chain links TRBV7-9 with TRBJ2-1; perhaps TRBD2 as D (6 bases). The CDR3 runs 13 residues. Trimming cost V 2 bases and J 9 bases, with 11 bases left between them. Germline CDR1 reads SEHNR; CDR2 reads FQNEAQ (reference sequence). The DNA of the CDR3 is TGTGCCAGCAGCTTAATCGCGGAGGGTGAGCAGTTCTTC. The encoded protein is CASSLIAEGEQFF.

This chain connects TRBV20-1 to TRBJ2-7; 12 nucleotides align to TRBD2. This CDR3 region has 14 residues. Germline V lookup: CDR1 DFQATT, CDR2 SNEGSKA (reference sequence). J lost 3 bases, V lost 5 bases, and 5 bases had no gene match. CDR3 sequence: CSASRLAGVYEQYF. CDR3 nucleotides: TGCAGTGCTTCTCGACTAGCGGGAGTCTACGAGCAGTACTTC.

This chain uses TRBV3-1 with TRBJ2-7, with D possibly called TRBD1 or TRBD2 (5 bases each). Between the trimmed V and J ends, which lost 6 bases and 5 bases, there was a span of 17 bases. Germline loops: CDR1 LGHDT, CDR2 YNNKEL (reference sequence). CDR3 length: 14 residues. The chain's CDR3 is CASRPGRGIHEQYF. CDR3 bases: TGTGCCAGCAGACCGGGACGGGGAATACACGAGCAGTACTTC.

The CDR3 region has the DNA TGTGCCAGCAGCTTAAGCCCAGGGGGGACCACTGAAGCTTTCTTT. Protein product: CASSLSPGGTTEAFF. The chain recombines TRBV7-3 with TRBJ1-1; 7 nucleotides match TRBD1. CDR3 length: 15 amino acids. The V gene end was trimmed by 1 base and the J gene end by 4 bases; junction bases not matched to a gene: 6. Germline-derived CDR1 and CDR2 are SGHTA and FQGTGA.

V usage is TRBV7-6 and J usage is TRBJ2-3, with D possibly TRBD2 on 7 matching bases. The V end was cut by 4 bases, the J end by 3 bases, with 20 bases between. This CDR3 has 17 residues. Germline CDR1 and CDR2: SGHVS and FNYEAQ. The CDR3 sequence is CASSYHLGGGSTDTQYF. In nucleotides, the CDR3 is TGTGCCAGCAGCTACCACCTGGGCGGGGGCTCGACAGATACGCAGTATTTT.

V gene TRBV7-9 combines with J gene TRBJ1-2, with a tentative D call TRBD1 (6 bases). The V end lost 5 bases, the J end lost 4 bases, and 17 bases lay between the germline ends. The CDR3 is 15 amino acids. Germline-derived CDR1 and CDR2 are SEHNR and FQNEAQ (reference sequence). The CDR3 region has the DNA TGTGCCAGCAGCGAGGACAGACGGTATCCCTATGGCTACACCTTC. This encodes CASSEDRRYPYGYTF.

The V gene is TRBV11-2, the J gene TRBJ2-7; D remains unclear. Per germline, CDR1 SGHAT and CDR2 FQNNGV. V dropped 5 bases and J dropped 3 bases, with 8 bases sitting between them. The CDR3 is 12 residues long. The CDR3 protein is CASSEGGYEQYF. CDR3 coding DNA: TGTGCCAGCAGCGAAGGCGGCTACGAGCAGTACTTC. The variable domain in full, completed from reference TRBV11-2 and TRBJ2-7, reads EAGVAQSPRYKIIEKRQSVAFWCNPISGHATLYWYQQILGQGPKLLIQFQNNGVVDDSQLPKDRFSAERLKGVDSTLKIQPAKLEDSAVYLCASSEGGYEQYFGPGTRLTVT.

A few counts support this clonotype. The chain has TRBV2 and TRBJ2-7; 8 bases map to TRBD1. Trimming removed 7 bases from V and 3 bases from J; junction bases left unmatched: 8. The CDR3 has 14 amino acids. Germline V gene data show CDR1 as SNHLY and CDR2 as FYNNEI. The CDR3 loop reads CASNAGTGDYEQYF. DNA of the CDR3: TGTGCCAGCAATGCCGGGACAGGTGACTACGAGCAGTACTTC. The entire variable domain, with the rest obtained from reference TRBV2 and TRBJ2-7, is as follows: EPEVTQTPSHQVTQMGQEVILRCVPISNHLYFYWYRQILGQKVEFLVSFYNNEISEKSEIFDDQFSVERPDGSNFTLKIRSTKLEDSAMYFCASNAGTGDYEQYFGPGTRLTVT.

The V and J genes are TRBV21-1 and TRBJ2-7; the tabulated D call, TRBD1, remains unverified against the DNA. TRBV21-1 is designated a pseudogene. The length of the CDR3 is 16 residues. Here the CDR3 DNA reads TGTGCCAGCAGCAAAGCCCTTGACAGGGTTAATTACGAGCAGTACTTC. Residues: CASSKALDRVNYEQYF.

Only a few counts were recorded for this clonotype. This chain uses TRBV7-6 with TRBJ2-7; 8 bases are shared with TRBD1. This CDR3 contains 14 residues. Germline V lookup: CDR1 SGHVS, CDR2 FNYEAQ. V was pared by 2 bases and J by 2 bases, with 2 bases of the junction left unmatched. For the CDR3, the DNA is TGTGCCAGCAGCTTAACGGACAGGGCCTACGAGCAGTACTTC. Its protein is CASSLTDRAYEQYF.